A single TCR beta chain is shown here with its context. Antigen specificity is unknown. This entry comes from a study of vaccination and CD4 T cells after COVID-19. Study in general: Nasal swab PCR showed SARS-CoV-2 in convalescent patients, eight or nine with mild and one with severe disease. The peptides that stimulated the cells were overlapping spike peptides from SARS-CoV-2, HCoV-NL63, HCoV-OC43 and HCoV-229E.

Oncomine TCR Beta short-read sequencing was applied to DNA from cultured CD4+ T cells. From CD4+ T cells that had been cultured, genomic DNA was extracted. TCRdb ran MiXCR on the PCR reads and lists one entry per CDR3 protein. This sample yields about 13,000 distinct CDR3 sequences, of which less than 70% are seen a single time; 9.5% to 12% belongs to the top ten. CDR1 and CDR2 from the germline V gene are MNHEY and SVGEGT. This CDR3 is 15 amino acids long. The ends were cut back, 6 bases at V and 4 bases at J, with 18 bases in the middle. The treatment denotes: approximately nine-day PBMC culture with coronavirus spike peptide pools or control peptides (ViraFEST assay). IL-2 (around 9.8 IU/ml) and peptide pools (roughly 10 ug/ml) were added to cultures of around 2.1 million PBMCs per well.

The sample taken for sequencing was CD4+ T cells from blood, cultured in vitro. The genes are TRBV6-2 or TRBV6-3 and TRBJ1-2, with D perhaps matching TRBD1 (5 bases). This TCR was recovered from a human donor who had recovered from COVID-19. The CDR3 sequence: CASRDFRGDFYGYTF. CDR3 in DNA: TGTGCCAGCAGGGACTTCCGAGGGGATTTCTATGGCTACACCTTC.